The 10 T cell receptor beta chains presented below share a single source sample, sequenced in a study of OX40 agonist ivuxolimab in advanced cancers. Profiling relied on immunoSEQ multiplex PCR, and the TCRdb table lists in-frame clones only, not all of them. The sample shows 55,000 to 70,000 clones, approximately 86% of them seen only once. This specimen consisted of CD4+ or CD8+ T cells sorted from blood, obtained in a trial of the OX40 agonist ivuxolimab. These receptors were collected from an adult with an advanced solid tumor such as melanoma, head and neck, liver or kidney cancer.

V usage is TRBV6-5 and J usage is TRBJ2-7, with 8 bases that match TRBD1. Trimming took 7 bases from V and 6 from J; bases not matched to a gene: 8. Germline V gives CDR1 MNHEY, CDR2 SVGAGI. CDR3 length: 13 residues. CDR3 nucleotide sequence: TGTGCCAGCATTCAAACCACAGGGGGCGAGCAGTACTTC. This sequence encodes CASIQTTGGEQYF.

Here the CDR3 DNA reads TGTGCCAGCAGTGAAAGGGCAGGGGGAAACACTGAAGCTTTCTTT. It specifies CASSERAGGNTEAFF. The chain links TRBV6-1 to TRBJ1-1; 7 bases map to TRBD1. V lost 2 bases, J lost 2 bases, and 5 bases stayed unmatched. CDR3 length equals 15 residues. Germline V gives CDR1 MNHNS, CDR2 SASEGT.

The gene calls are TRBV28 and TRBJ2-5, with 8 nucleotides matching TRBD2. The CDR3 consists of 14 residues. V dropped 6 bases and J dropped 4; count of bases not matched to a gene: 7. Looked up from germline, CDR1 is MDHEN and CDR2 is SYDVKM. The CDR3 here is CASSAAGGRETQYF. In DNA form, the CDR3 reads TGTGCCAGCAGCGCCGCGGGGGGCCGAGAGACCCAGTACTTC. Combining the CDR3 with reference TRBV28 and TRBJ2-5 gives the whole variable domain DVKVTQSSRYLVKRTGEKVFLECVQDMDHENMFWYRQDPGLGLRLIYFSYDVKMKEKGDIPEGYSVSREKKERFSLILESASTNQTSMYLCASSAAGGRETQYFGPGTRLLVL.

V gene TRBV10-3 combines with J gene TRBJ2-7; TRBD1 agrees at 7 bases. Germline-derived CDR1 and CDR2 are ENHRY and SYGVKD. This CDR3 comprises 14 residues. V dropped 7 bases and J dropped 0; count of bases not matched to a gene: 6. The CDR3 protein is CAIKGTASSYEQYF. The CDR3 coding sequence is TGTGCCATCAAAGGGACAGCCAGCTCCTACGAGCAGTACTTC.

V gene TRBV29-1 combines with J gene TRBJ1-5; D is undetermined. Germline CDR1 is SQVTM and CDR2 is ANQGSEA. The length of the CDR3 is 13 residues. The V and J ends lost 3 bases and 11 bases respectively, with 17 bases between them. This CDR3 is CSVDTGEGRAQHF. The CDR3 DNA reads TGCAGCGTTGATACTGGGGAGGGCAGAGCCCAGCATTTT. The full variable domain, rest sourced from reference TRBV29-1 and TRBJ1-5, is SAVISQKPSRDICQRGTSLTIQCQVDSQVTMMFWYRQQPGQSLTLIATANQGSEATYESGFVIDKFPISRPNLTFSTLTVSNMSPEDSSIYLCSVDTGEGRAQHFGDGTRLSIL.

This chain uses TRBV27 with TRBJ2-3; possibly TRBD2 for D (5 bases). Between the trimmed V and J ends, which lost 3 bases and 0 bases, there was a span of 10 bases. The CDR3 extends over 15 amino acids. The germline V gene has CDR1 MNHEY and CDR2 SMNVEV (reference sequence). DNA for the CDR3: TGTGCCAGCAGTTTCGGGGAATATAGCACAGATACGCAGTATTTT. This encodes CASSFGEYSTDTQYF.

In this sample, this clone turned up a few times. The J gene is TRBJ1-5, the V gene TRBV19; tentative D call: TRBD1 (5 bases). Deletions cut 4 bases from V and 6 bases from J, with 13 bases between. CDR3 length equals 14 residues. In germline, CDR1 is LNHDA, CDR2 SQIVND (reference sequence). CDR3 nucleotide sequence: TGTGCCAGTAGTACCAGAACGGGGGGTCAGCCCCAGCATTTT. Its translation is CASSTRTGGQPQHF.

V usage is TRBV2 and J usage is TRBJ1-4, with no clear D. This CDR3 spans 13 amino acids. Trimming removed 8 bases at V and 4 bases at J, with 11 bases between. Germline V CDR1 and CDR2: SNHLY, FYNNEI. This CDR3 reads CASSRHLNEKLFF. The CDR3 region has the DNA TGTGCCAGCTCTAGACACCTTAATGAAAAACTGTTTTTT.

This sequence joins TRBV2 and TRBJ1-5; D is perhaps TRBD1 (5 bases). Trimming pared 6 bases from V and 3 bases from J, leaving 15 bases between. CDR1 and CDR2 (germline): SNHLY, FYNNEI. The CDR3 length is 15 residues. The CDR3 loop is CASRRGLQVNQPQHF. The CDR3 DNA reads as TGTGCCAGCAGACGGGGACTCCAAGTCAATCAGCCCCAGCATTTT.

The CDR3: CASGGVFTYEQYF. The CDR3 nucleotides are TGTGCCAGCGGGGGAGTCTTCACCTACGAGCAGTACTTC. The chain employs TRBV2 and TRBJ2-7, with D possibly called TRBD1 or TRBD2 (5 bases each). In germline, CDR1 is SNHLY, CDR2 FYNNEI. Trimming shortened V by 8 bases and J by 2 bases, and 13 bases separated the two germline ends. The CDR3 has 13 residues.